This T cell receptor (beta chain) was recorded in a study of blood T cells in healthy people across ages. With a J-beta primer mix and a sample-barcoded 5' primer, a second PCR ran about 7 to 12 cycles. One entry per CDR3 protein results from TCRdb running MiXCR on the 5' RACE reads. The sample carries 1 million or so distinct CDR3 sequences, more than 35% recorded once. The clonotype was recovered from a woman aged 55-70 years in good health. Sequenced sample: blood.

CDR3 bases: TGTGCCAGCAGTGCTTCGGGGGGCACCTACAATGAGCAGTTCTTC. This sequence encodes CASSASGGTYNEQFF. The genes are TRBV2 and TRBJ2-1; perhaps TRBD2 as D (7 bases). The CDR3 loop spans 15 amino acids. The V gene lost 4 bases and the J gene lost 2 bases, with 12 bases spanning the gap. Germline loops: CDR1 SNHLY, CDR2 FYNNEI.